Here is one TCR beta chain with its context. Clinical history as reported by participants underpinned cohort assignment. The data originate from a study of blood T cell repertoires in COVID-19. Study-wide background: Sites across the United States, Italy and Spain contributed samples from acute and convalescent COVID-19. Sources were T cells, B-cell-depleted T cells, or PBMCs; the material itself was cDNA or gDNA.

In the study's own analysis: How many nucleated cells were present was estimated from reference gene primer amplification. Generated by immunoSEQ multiplex PCR, the TCRdb table keeps only in-frame clones and is missing some. V, J and clone size derive from that table, while D and trimming were established from the DNA sequence. The sample has approximately 100,000 clones; approximately 83% are singletons. V was shortened by 0 bases and J by 5 bases, with 11 bases between the two germline ends. CDR1 is SEHNR, CDR2 FQNEAQ, per germline (reference sequence). This CDR3 has 15 amino acids. This chain connects TRBV7-9 to TRBJ1-5, with D possibly matching TRBD1 (5 bases). This TCR came from a woman in her 50s who had recovered from COVID-19. Specimen: PBMCs or T cells enriched from blood (not recorded which). The CDR3 DNA reads as TGTGCCAGCAGCTTAGCTTGGGGGGTGGATCAGCCCCAGCATTTT. Its translation: CASSLAWGVDQPQHF.